This T cell receptor (beta chain) was sequenced during a study of cytomegalovirus exposure and HLA in healthy donors. General study points: Most of the TCR beta V segments (in an earlier analysis) were productive either about 87% or about 30% of the time.

The primer mix had 60 Vbeta and 13 Jbeta primers. Assay used: immunoSEQ multiplex PCR; TCRdb lists only in-frame clones, some missing. Among more than 200,000 clones listed, more than 60% were seen once. The germline CDR1 and CDR2 sequences are LNHDA and SQIVND (reference sequence). Trimming removed 7 bases from V and 5 bases from J, with 17 bases in between. This CDR3 has 15 residues. A word on this clone: Antigen unknown.

Material: PBMCs. The source is a man aged 35 to 55 in good health and CMV-seronegative. The chain links TRBV19 to TRBJ2-2; no firm D call. CDR3 sequence (DNA): TGTGCCAGTACCCCCGCGGTAGTTCGGACCGGGGAGCTGTTTTTT. This encodes CASTPAVVRTGELFF.